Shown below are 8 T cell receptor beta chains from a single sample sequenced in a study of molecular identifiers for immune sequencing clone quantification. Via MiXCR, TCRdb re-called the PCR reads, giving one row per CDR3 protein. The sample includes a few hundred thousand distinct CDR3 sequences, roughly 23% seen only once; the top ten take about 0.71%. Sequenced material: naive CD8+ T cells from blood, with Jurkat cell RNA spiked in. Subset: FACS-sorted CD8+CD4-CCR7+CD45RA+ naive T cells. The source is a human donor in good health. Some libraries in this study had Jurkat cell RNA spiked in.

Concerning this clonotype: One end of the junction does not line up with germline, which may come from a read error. CDR3 protein: CASSLWGGPYEQHF. The CDR3 DNA is TGTGCCAGCAGCTTATGGGGGGGGCCCTACGAGCAGCACTTC. The chain recombines TRBV7-2 with TRBJ2-7, with a weak D call TRBD2 (7 bases). CDR1 is SGHTA, CDR2 FQGNSA, per germline. The CDR3 runs to 14 residues.

The CDR3 DNA is TGTGCCAGCAGTCCCCCCGACCGGCGGGCCCAGCATTTT. Residues: CASSPPDRRAQHF. The chain joins TRBV12-3 or TRBV12-4 to TRBJ1-5, with D uncertain. The V and J ends lost 5 bases and 11 bases respectively, with 16 bases between them. The CDR3 is 13 amino acids.

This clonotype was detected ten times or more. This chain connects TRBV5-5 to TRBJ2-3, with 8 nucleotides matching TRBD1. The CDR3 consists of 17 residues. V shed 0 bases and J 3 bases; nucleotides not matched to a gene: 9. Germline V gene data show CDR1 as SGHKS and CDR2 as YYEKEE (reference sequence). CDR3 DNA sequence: TGTGCCAGCAGCTTGGAGCCAGGGGGCAGGTTAACAGATACGCAGTATTTT. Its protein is CASSLEPGGRLTDTQYF.

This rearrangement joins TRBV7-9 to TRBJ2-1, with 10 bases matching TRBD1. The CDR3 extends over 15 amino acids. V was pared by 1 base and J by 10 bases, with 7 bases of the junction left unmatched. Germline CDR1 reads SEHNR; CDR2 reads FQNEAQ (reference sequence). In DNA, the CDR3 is TGTGCCAGCAGCTTAGTAGGGACAGGGGAGTTCGAGCAGTTCTTC. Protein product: CASSLVGTGEFEQFF.

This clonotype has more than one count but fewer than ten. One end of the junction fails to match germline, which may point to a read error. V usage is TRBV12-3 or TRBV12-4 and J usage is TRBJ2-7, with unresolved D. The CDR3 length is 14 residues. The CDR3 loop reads CANSLSLEAYEQYF. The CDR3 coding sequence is TGTGCCAACAGTTTATCCCTAGAAGCCTACGAGCAGTACTTC.

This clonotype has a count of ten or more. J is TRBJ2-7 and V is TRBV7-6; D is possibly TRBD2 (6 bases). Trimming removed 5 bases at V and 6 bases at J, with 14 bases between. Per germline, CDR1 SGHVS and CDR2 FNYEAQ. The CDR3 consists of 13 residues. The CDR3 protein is CASSPLAVVEQYF. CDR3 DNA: TGTGCCAGCAGCCCTTTAGCGGTGGTCGAGCAGTACTTC.

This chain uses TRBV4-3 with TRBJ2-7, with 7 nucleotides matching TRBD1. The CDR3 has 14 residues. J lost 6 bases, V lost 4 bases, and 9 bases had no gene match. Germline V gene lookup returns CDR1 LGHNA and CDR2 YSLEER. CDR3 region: CASSPGTAPLEQYF. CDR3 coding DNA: TGCGCCAGCAGCCCGGGGACAGCCCCCCTCGAGCAGTACTTC.

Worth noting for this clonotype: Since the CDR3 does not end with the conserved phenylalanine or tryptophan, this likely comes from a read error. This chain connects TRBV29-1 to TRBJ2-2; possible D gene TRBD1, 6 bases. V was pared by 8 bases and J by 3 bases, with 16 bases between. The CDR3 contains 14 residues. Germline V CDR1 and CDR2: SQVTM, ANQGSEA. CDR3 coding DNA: TGCAGCAAAGTCGGGGACACTTACACCGGGGAGCTGTTTCTT. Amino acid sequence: CSKVGDTYTGELFL.